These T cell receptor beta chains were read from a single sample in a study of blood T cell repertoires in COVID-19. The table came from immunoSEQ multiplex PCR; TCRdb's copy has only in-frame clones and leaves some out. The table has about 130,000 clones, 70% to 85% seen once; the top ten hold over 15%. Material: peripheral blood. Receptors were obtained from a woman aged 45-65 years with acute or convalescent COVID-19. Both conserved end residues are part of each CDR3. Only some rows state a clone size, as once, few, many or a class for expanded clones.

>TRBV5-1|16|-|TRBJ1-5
CASSVSPDRGNQPQHF
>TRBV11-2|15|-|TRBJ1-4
CASSPMTGRDEKLFF
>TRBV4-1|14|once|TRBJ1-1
CASSQGGGNTEAFF
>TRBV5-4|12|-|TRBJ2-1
CASSIDGNEQFF
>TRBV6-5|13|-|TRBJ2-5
CASGRGEVETQYF
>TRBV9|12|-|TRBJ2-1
CAGGGADNEQFF
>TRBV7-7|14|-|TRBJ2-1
CASSQQDGNNEQFF
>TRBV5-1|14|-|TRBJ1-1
CASTLDGGSTEAFF
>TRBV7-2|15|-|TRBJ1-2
CASSLENRADYGYTF
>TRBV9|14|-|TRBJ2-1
CASSVASGVDEQFF
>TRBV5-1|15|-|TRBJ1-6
CASSPGTEYNSPLHF
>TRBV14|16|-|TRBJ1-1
CASSLRSGSGNTEAFF
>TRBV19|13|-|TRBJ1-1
CASRVTVNTEAFF
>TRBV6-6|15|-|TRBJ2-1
CASNNPGQALDEQFF
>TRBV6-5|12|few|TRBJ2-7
CASSRDRYEQYF
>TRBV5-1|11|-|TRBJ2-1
CASSLEGERFF
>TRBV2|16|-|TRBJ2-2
CASSYRQGLNTGELFF
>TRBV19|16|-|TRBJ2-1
CASSPNPQGIYNEQFF
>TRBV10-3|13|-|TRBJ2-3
CAISESRTDTQYF
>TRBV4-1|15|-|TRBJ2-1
CASSQEVTGLGEQFF
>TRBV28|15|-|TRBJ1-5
CASRTEQGGNQPQHF
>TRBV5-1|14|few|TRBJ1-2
CASSDDTGSGGYTF
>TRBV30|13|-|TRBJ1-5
CAWSRDSIQPQHF
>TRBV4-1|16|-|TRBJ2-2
CASSQDGGRNTGELFF
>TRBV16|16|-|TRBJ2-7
CASSQSRGIVGHEQYF
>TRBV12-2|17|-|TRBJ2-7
CASRLAFGWRGAYEQYF
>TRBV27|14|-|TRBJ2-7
CASSSAGGPYEQYF
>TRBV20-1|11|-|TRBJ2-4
CSVPTGNIQYF
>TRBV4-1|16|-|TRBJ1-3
CASSQDGSLRGNTIYF
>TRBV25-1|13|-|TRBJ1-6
CASSPPQNSPLHF
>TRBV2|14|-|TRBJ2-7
CASRNKERSPLQYF
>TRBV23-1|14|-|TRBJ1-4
CASSRQGPNEKLFF
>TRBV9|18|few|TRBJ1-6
CASSVAPGGRALNSPLHF
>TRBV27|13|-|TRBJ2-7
CASSLSSAYEQYF
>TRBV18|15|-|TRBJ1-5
CASSPPGGGNQPQHF
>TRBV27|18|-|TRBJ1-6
CASSSGTGRSFDNSPLHF
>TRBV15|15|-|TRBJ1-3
CATSSGGYTGNTIYF
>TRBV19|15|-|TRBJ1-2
CASSVLTGGAYGYTF
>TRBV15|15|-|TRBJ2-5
CATSRGGQGAETQYF
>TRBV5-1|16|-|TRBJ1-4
CASSPDQQGTNEKLFF
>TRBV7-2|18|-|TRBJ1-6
CASSLNGQGPVYNSPLHF
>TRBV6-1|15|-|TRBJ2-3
CASSEGTGKTDTQYF
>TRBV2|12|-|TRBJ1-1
CASSEAGLGAFF
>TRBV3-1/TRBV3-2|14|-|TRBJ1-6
CASSRGTDNSPLHF
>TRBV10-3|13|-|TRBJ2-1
CATGLASHNEQFF
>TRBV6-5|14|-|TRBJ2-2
CAARGGAETGELFF
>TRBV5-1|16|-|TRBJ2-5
CASSLAPGQEGETQYF
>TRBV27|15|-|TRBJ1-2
CASSLLTGPLQGYTF
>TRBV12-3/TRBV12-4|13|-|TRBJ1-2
CASLTGGNYGYTF
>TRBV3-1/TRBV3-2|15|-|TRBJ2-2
CASSLQAGTTGELFF
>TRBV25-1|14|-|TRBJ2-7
CASRNRGSTDEQYF
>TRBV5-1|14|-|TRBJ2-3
CASSLLQGSDTQYF
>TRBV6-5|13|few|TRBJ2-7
CASSSTDNYEQYF